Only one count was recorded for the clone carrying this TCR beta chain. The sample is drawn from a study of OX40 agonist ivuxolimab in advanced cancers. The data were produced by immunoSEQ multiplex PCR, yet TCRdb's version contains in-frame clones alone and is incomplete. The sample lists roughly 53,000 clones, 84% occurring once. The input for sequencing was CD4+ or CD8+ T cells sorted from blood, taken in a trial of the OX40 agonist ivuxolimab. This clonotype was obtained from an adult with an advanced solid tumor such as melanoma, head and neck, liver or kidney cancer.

CDR3 sequence reads: CASSPDSATNEKLFF. In DNA form, the CDR3 reads TGTGCCAGCAGCCCTGACAGTGCAACTAATGAAAAACTGTTTTTT. The chain is built from TRBV7-2 and TRBJ1-4, with a tentative D call TRBD1 (5 bases). The germline V gene encodes CDR1 SGHTA and CDR2 FQGNSA. Trimming shortened V by 5 bases and J by 0 bases, and 10 bases separated the two germline ends. The CDR3 length is 15 residues. The full variable domain, with the rest looked up from reference TRBV7-2 and TRBJ1-4, is GAGVSQSPSNKVTEKGKDVELRCDPISGHTALYWYRQSLGQGLEFLIYFQGNSAPDKSGLPSDRFSAERTGGSVSTLTIQRTQQEDSAVYLCASSPDSATNEKLFFGSGTQLSVL.